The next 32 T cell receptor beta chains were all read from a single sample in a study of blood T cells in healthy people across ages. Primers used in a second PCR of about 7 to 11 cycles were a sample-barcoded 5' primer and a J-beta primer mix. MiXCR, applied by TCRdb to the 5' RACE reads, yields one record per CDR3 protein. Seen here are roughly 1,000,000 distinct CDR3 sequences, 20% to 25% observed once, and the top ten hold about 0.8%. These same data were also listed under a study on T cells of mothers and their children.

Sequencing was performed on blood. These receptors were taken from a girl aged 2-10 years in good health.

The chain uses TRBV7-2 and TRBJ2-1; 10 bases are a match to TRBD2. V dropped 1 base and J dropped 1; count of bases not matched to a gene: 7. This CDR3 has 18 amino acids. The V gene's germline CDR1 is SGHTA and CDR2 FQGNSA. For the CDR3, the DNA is TGTGCCAGCAGCTTAGGTGTTAGCGGGGGGTCTTCCTACAATGAGCAGTTCTTC. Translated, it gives CASSLGVSGGSSYNEQFF. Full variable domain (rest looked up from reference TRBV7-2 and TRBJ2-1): GAGVSQSPSNKVTEKGKDVELRCDPISGHTALYWYRQSLGQGLEFLIYFQGNSAPDKSGLPSDRFSAERTGGSVSTLTIQRTQQEDSAVYLCASSLGVSGGSSYNEQFFGPGTRLTVL.

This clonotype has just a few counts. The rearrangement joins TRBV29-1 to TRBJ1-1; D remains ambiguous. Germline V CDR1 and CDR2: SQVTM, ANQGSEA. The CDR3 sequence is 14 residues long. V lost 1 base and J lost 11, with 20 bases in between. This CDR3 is CSVEASQRTSKAFF. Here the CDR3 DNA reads TGCAGCGTTGAAGCATCTCAGCGGACCTCCAAGGCTTTCTTT. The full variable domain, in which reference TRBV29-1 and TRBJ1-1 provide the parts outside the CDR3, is SAVISQKPSRDICQRGTSLTIQCQVDSQVTMMFWYRQQPGQSLTLIATANQGSEATYESGFVIDKFPISRPNLTFSTLTVSNMSPEDSSIYLCSVEASQRTSKAFFGQGTRLTVV.

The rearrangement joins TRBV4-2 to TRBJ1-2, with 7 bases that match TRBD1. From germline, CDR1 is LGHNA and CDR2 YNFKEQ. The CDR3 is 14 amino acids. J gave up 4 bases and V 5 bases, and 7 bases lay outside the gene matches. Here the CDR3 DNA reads TGTGCCAGCAGCGGGGACAGTAATCTCTATGGCTACACCTTC. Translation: CASSGDSNLYGYTF.

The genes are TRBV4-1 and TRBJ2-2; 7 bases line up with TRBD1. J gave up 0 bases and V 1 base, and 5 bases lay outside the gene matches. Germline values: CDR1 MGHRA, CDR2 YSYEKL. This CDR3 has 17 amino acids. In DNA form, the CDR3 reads TGCGCCAGCAGCCAAGTTGATGGGACAGCGAACACCGGGGAGCTGTTTTTT. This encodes CASSQVDGTANTGELFF.

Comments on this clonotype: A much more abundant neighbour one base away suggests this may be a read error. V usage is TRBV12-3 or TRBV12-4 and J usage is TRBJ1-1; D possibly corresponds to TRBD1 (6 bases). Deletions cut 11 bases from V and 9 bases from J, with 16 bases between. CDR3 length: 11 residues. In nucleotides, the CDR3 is TGTGCCTCGACGAGGGGGACTAAAGCTTTCTTT. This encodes CASTRGTKAFF.

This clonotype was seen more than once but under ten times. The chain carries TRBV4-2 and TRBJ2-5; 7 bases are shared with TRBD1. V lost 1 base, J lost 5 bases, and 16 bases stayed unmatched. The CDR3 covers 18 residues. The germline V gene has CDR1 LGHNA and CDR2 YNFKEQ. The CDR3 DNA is TGTGCCAGCAGCCAAGTTTTCGGCCGGACAGGTCCCACCGAGACCCAGTACTTC. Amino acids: CASSQVFGRTGPTETQYF.

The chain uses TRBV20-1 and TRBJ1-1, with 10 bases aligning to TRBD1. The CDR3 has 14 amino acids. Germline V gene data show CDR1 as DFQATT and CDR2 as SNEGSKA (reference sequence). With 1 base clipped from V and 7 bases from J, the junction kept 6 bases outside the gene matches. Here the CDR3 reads CSARGLGQGVEAFF. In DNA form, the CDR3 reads TGCAGTGCTAGAGGCCTCGGACAGGGGGTTGAAGCTTTCTTT.

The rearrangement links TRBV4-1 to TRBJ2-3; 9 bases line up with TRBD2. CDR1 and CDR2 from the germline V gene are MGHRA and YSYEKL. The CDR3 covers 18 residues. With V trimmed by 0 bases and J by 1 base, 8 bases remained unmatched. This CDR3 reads CASSQDFSGRPRTDTQYF. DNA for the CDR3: TGCGCCAGCAGCCAAGATTTCAGCGGGAGGCCTCGCACAGATACGCAGTATTTT.

The DNA of the CDR3 is TGTGCCAGCAGTGATTTACAGGGGGCTGATGGCTACACCTTC. Amino acid sequence: CASSDLQGADGYTF. This chain uses TRBV12-3 or TRBV12-4 with TRBJ1-2, with 9 nucleotides matching TRBD1. J lost 6 bases, V lost 5 bases, and 7 bases had no gene match. The CDR3 sequence is 14 residues long.

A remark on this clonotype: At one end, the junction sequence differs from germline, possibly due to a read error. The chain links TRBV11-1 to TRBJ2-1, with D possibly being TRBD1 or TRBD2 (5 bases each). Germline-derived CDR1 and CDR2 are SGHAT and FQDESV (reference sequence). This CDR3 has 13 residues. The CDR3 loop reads CASSITAWGRVDF. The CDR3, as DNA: TGTGCCAGCAGCATCACGGCGTGGGGACGAGTCGATTTC.

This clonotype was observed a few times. The CDR3, as DNA: TGTGCCAGCAGAGTTTCCCAACGGACTGGACTGGACGAGCAGTTCTTC. Residues: CASRVSQRTGLDEQFF. This rearrangement joins TRBV28 to TRBJ2-1, with D perhaps TRBD2 (5 bases). The CDR3 covers 16 residues. Deletions cut 6 bases from V and 10 bases from J, with 25 bases between. Germline lookup yields CDR1 MDHEN and CDR2 SYDVKM.

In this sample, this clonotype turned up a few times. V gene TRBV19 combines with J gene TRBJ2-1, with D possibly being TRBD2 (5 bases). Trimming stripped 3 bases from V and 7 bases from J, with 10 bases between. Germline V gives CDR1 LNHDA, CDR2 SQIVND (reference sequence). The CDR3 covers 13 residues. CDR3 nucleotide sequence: TGTGCCAGTAGTATTTACGGGGAGAATGAGCAGTTCTTC. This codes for CASSIYGENEQFF.

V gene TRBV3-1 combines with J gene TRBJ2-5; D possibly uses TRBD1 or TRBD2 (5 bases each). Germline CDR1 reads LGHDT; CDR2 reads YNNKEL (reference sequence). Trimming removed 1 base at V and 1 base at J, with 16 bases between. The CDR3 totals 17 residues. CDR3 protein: CASSQVGDGPRQETQYF. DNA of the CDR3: TGTGCCAGCAGCCAAGTAGGGGACGGCCCTCGCCAAGAGACCCAGTACTTC.

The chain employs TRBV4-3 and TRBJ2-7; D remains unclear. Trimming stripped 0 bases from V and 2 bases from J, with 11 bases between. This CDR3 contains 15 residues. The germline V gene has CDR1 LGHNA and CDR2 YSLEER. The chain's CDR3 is CASSQDAVPPYEQYF. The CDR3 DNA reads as TGCGCCAGCAGCCAAGACGCCGTACCTCCCTACGAGCAGTACTTC.

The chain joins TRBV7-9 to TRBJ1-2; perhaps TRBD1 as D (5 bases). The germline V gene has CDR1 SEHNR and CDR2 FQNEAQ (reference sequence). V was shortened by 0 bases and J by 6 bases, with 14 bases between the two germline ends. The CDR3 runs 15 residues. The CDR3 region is CASSLAAGWEDGYTF. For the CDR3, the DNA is TGTGCCAGCAGCTTAGCGGCAGGGTGGGAGGATGGCTACACCTTC.

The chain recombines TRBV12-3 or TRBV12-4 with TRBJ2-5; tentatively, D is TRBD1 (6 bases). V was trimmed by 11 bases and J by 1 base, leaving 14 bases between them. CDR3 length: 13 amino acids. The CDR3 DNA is TGTGCCCTTTCGGACAGCTTCCAAGAGACCCAGTACTTC. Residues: CALSDSFQETQYF.

CDR3 coding DNA: TGTGCCAGCAGCTTCCTGGTAGCGGGGGGCCACCAAGAGACCCAGTACTTC. It translates to CASSFLVAGGHQETQYF. V usage is TRBV12-3 or TRBV12-4 and J usage is TRBJ2-5; 10 nucleotides agree with TRBD2. CDR3 length: 17 amino acids. Trimming removed 6 bases from V and 0 bases from J; junction bases left unmatched: 10.

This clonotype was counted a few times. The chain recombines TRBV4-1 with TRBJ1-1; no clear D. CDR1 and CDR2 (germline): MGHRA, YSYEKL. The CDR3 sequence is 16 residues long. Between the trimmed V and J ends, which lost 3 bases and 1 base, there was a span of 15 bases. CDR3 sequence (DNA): TGCGCCAGCAGCCACGTTTCCGGGCGGAAGAACACTGAAGCTTTCTTT. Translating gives CASSHVSGRKNTEAFF.

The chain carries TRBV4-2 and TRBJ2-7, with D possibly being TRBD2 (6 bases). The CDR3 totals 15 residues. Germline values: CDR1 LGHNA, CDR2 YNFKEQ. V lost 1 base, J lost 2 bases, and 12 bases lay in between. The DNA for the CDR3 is TGTGCCAGCAGCCAAGGCGGTAGCGGAACCTACGAGCAGTACTTC. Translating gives CASSQGGSGTYEQYF.

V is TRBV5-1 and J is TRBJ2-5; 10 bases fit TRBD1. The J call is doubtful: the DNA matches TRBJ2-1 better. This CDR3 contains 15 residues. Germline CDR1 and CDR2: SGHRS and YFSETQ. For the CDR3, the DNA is TGCGCCAGCAGCTTGTCCGGGACAGGGGAGGTCGGGCAGTTCTTC. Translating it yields CASSLSGTGEVGQFF.

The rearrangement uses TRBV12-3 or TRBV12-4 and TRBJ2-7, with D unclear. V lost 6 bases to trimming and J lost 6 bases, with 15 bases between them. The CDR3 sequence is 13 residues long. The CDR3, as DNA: TGTGCCAGCAGGGCTGCGACATTAACCGAGCAGTACTTC. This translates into CASRAATLTEQYF.

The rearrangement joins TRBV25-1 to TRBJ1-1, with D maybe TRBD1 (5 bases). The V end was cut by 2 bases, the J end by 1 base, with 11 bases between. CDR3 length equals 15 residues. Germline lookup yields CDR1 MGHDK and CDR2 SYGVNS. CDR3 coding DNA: TGTGCCAGCAGTGAAGTACGGGGGAGGAACACTGAAGCTTTCTTT. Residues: CASSEVRGRNTEAFF.

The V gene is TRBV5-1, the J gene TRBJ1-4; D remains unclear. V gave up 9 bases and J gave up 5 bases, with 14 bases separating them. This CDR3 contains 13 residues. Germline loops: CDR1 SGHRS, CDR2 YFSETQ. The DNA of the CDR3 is TGCGCCACCTCGGACGGACTAAATGAAAAACTGTTTTTT. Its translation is CATSDGLNEKLFF.

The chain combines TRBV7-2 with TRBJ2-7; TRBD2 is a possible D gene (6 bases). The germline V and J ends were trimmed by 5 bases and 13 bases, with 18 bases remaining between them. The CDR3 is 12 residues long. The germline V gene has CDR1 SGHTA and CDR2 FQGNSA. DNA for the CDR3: TGTGCCAGCAGCGATAGTAGGACTACCCATTACTTC. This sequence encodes CASSDSRTTHYF. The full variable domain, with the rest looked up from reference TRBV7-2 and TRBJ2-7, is GAGVSQSPSNKVTEKGKDVELRCDPISGHTALYWYRQSLGQGLEFLIYFQGNSAPDKSGLPSDRFSAERTGGSVSTLTIQRTQQEDSAVYLCASSDSRTTHYFGPGTRLTVT.

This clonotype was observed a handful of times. The CDR3 loop is CASSQSGQNYGYTF. CDR3 coding DNA: TGTGCCAGCAGCCAATCGGGACAGAACTATGGCTACACCTTC. V usage is TRBV4-2 and J usage is TRBJ1-2; 7 nucleotides match TRBD1. Trimming at V came to 2 bases and at J to 2 bases, leaving 2 bases not matched to a gene. Germline V gene data show CDR1 as LGHNA and CDR2 as YNFKEQ. The CDR3 is made up of 14 amino acids.

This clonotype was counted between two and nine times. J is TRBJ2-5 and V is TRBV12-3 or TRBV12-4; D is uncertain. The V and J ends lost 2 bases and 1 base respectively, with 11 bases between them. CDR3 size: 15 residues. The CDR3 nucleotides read TGTGCCAGCAGTTTAATCTCAGCCCTCCAAGAGACCCAGTACTTC. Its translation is CASSLISALQETQYF.

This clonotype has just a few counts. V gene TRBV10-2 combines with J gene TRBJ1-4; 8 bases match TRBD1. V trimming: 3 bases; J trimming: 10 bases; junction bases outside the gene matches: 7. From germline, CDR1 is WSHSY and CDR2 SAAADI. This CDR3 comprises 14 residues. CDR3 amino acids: CASSDGRGPGKLFF. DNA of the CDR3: TGCGCCAGCAGTGACGGCAGGGGGCCCGGAAAACTGTTTTTT.

CDR3 amino acids: CASRTQGAGETNEKLFF. The CDR3, as DNA: TGTGCCAGCAGGACCCAGGGTGCAGGGGAGACTAATGAAAAACTGTTTTTT. This chain uses TRBV27 with TRBJ1-4; D is possibly TRBD1 (6 bases). The germline V and J ends were trimmed by 6 bases and 2 bases, with 19 bases remaining between them. Looked up from germline, CDR1 is MNHEY and CDR2 is SMNVEV (reference sequence). The CDR3 length is 17 residues.

CDR3 region: CASSQDPAGPEQYF. The CDR3 DNA reads as TGTGCCAGCAGCCAAGATCCGGCGGGGCCCGAGCAGTACTTC. This rearrangement joins TRBV3-1 to TRBJ2-7, with a tentative D call TRBD2 (6 bases). The germline CDR1 and CDR2 sequences are LGHDT and YNNKEL (reference sequence). This CDR3 spans 14 amino acids. The V end lost 0 bases, the J end lost 6 bases, and 12 bases lay between the germline ends.

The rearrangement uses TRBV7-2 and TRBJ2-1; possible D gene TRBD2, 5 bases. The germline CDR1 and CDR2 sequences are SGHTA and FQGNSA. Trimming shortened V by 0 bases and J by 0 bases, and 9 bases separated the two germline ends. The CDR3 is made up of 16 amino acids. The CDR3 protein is CASSLALGSSYNEQFF. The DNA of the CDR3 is TGTGCCAGCAGCTTAGCCCTAGGGAGCTCCTACAATGAGCAGTTCTTC.

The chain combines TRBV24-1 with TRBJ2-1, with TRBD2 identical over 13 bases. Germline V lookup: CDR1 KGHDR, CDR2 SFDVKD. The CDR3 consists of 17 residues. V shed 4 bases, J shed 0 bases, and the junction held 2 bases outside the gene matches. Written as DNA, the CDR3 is TGTGCCACCAGTGAGGGACTAGCGGGGAGCTCCTACAATGAGCAGTTCTTC. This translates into CATSEGLAGSSYNEQFF.

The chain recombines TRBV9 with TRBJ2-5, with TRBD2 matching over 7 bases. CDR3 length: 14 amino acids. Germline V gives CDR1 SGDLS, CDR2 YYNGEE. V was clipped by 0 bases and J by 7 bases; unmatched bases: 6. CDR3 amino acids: CASSVDPGGGTQYF. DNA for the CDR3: TGTGCCAGCAGCGTAGATCCGGGAGGAGGGACCCAGTACTTC.